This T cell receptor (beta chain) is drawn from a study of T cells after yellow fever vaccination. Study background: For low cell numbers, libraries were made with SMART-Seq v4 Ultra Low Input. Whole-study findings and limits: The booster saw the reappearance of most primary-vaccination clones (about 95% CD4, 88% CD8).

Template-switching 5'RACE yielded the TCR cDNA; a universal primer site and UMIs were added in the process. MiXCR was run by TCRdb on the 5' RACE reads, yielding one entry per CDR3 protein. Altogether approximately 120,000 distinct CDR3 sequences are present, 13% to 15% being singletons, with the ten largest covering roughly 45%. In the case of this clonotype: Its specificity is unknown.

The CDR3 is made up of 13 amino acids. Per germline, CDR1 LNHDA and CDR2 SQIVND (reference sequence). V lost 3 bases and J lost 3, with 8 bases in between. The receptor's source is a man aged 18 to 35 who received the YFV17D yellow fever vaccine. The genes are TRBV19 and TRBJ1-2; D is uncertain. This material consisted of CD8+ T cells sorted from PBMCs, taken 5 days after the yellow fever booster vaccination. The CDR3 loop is CASSISAYYGYTF. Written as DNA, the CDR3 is TGTGCCAGTAGTATCTCGGCTTACTATGGCTACACCTTC.